One T cell receptor beta chain is described in this entry. Its antigen is not known. This entry belongs to a study of cytomegalovirus exposure and HLA in healthy donors. In the PCR, 60 Vbeta and 13 Jbeta primers were used. TCRdb keeps only in-frame clones here, not all; method: immunoSEQ multiplex PCR. The sample records under 200,000 clones, around 72% being singletons. Germline V CDR1 and CDR2: GTSNPN, SVGIG (reference sequence). The CDR3 spans 14 residues. V lost 8 bases and J 0 bases, leaving 14 bases between the germline ends. Broader study findings: Cytomegalovirus-associated status was assigned to some 180 TCR beta chains. As a later analysis showed, several of the most significant clusters appeared to be linked to common viral pathogens.

This clonotype was obtained from a female donor in good health and CMV-seronegative. Sequencing input: PBMCs. The rearrangement joins TRBV30 to TRBJ1-3, with no clear D. The CDR3 here is CARKEGSSGNTIYF. The CDR3, as DNA: TGTGCCCGTAAGGAAGGGAGCTCTGGAAACACCATATATTTT.